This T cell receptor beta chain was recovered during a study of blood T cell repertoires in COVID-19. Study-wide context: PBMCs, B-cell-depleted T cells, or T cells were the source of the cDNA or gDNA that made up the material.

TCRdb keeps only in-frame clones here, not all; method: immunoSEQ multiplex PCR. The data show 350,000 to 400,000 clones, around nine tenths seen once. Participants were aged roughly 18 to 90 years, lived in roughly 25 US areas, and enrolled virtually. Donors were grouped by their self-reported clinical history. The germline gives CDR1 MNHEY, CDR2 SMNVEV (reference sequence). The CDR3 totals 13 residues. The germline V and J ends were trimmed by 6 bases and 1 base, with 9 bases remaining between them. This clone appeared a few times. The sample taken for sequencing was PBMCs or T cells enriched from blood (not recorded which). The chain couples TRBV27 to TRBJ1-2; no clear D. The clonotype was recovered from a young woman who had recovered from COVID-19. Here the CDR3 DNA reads TGTGCCAGCAGCGTCGGGAGTAACTATGGCTACACCTTC. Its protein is CASSVGSNYGYTF.